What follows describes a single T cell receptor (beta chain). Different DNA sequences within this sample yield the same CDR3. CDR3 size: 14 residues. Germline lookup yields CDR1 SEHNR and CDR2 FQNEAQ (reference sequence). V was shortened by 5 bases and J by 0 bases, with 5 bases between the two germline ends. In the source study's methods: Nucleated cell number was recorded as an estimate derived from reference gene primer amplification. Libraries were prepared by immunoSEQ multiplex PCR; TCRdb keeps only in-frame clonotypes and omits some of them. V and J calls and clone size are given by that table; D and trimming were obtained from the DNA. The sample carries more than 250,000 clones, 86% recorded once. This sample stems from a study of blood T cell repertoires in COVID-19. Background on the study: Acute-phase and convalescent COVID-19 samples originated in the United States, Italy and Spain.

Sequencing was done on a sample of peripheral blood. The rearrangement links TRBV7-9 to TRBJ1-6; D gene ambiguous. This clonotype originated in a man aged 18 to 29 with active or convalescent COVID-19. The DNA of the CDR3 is TGTGCCAGCAGCCCCAGCTCCTATAATTCACCCCTCCACTTT. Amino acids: CASSPSSYNSPLHF. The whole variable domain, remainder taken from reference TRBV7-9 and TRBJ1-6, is DTGVSQNPRHKITKRGQNVTFRCDPISEHNRLYWYRQTLGQGPEFLTYFQNEAQLEKSRLLSDRFSAERPKGSFSTLEIQRTEQGDSAMYLCASSPSSYNSPLHFGNGTRLTVT.